This TCR beta chain was identified in a study of cytomegalovirus exposure and HLA in healthy donors (TCRdb year 2017). Regarding the research as a whole: An earlier analysis of roughly 630 of the donors reported roughly 300 Gb of sequence data and 117 million unique TCR beta sequences from roughly 180 million T cells. High-throughput TCR immunosequencing, statistical association of individual TCRs with disease status, and machine learning were combined to predict cytomegalovirus infection status. Around 320 gigabases of sequencing data and roughly 90 million unique TCR sequences were included in an early release covering over 600 HLA-typed donors. In a later genetic analysis, genome-wide SNP genotypes for about 55% of the roughly 670 donors were used, and that subset was treated as a discovery cohort. The study aimed to test whether cataloging public T cell receptors could reveal signatures of past pathogen exposure. Rather than using new phenotypic data, the later analysis identified candidate immune exposures from TCR beta sequences and from how often those sequences occurred across donors. Donor age, sex, ethnicity and CMV serostatus were compiled together with the repertoire data. Of the 350 to 450 genotyped donors, 81% fell in the genetic ancestry cluster associated with self-reported Caucasian donors. The study profiled the T cell repertoires of 666 subjects by immunosequencing and related them to cytomegalovirus serostatus. Among about 400 genotyped donors of the cohort, an average of roughly 230,000 unique TCR beta nucleotide sequences was sequenced per donor, of which approximately 18% were non-productive. A later analysis re-analyzed previously published TCR beta repertoires from 500 to 700 donors and added high-resolution HLA genotyping to study TCR occurrence patterns. In an earlier analysis of about 590 of the donors, high-throughput TCR beta sequencing was used to judge whether each TCR beta V gene segment behaved as functional or pseudogenic. Every repertoire in the discovery cohort had been generated on one and the same sequencing platform. About five DR-DQ haplotypes were treated as single units for association and clustering because of strong linkage in the cohort. In addition to the first cohort of roughly 700 subjects, a separate validation cohort of approximately 110 different subjects was used. HLA typing covered class I and class II loci at four-digit resolution. The number of typed donors differed by locus: roughly 620-640 for A, B, C, DRB1 and DQB1; roughly 510 for DQA1; about 600 for DPA1; and roughly 470 for DPB1.

The cohort consisted of 666 healthy bone marrow donors. All cohort members were sampled while nominally healthy, although unrecorded immune exposures were likely present. The donor was CMV seronegative and belonged to the group of 350 or so seronegative cohort members. Each donor provided a peripheral blood sample, and peripheral blood mononuclear cells were used for TCR beta sequencing. Genomic DNA extraction from the blood cell samples was performed with the Qiagen DNeasy Blood Extraction Kit. The library was generated by the immunoSEQ multiplex PCR assay. For the multiplex PCR, a mixture combining 60 forward primers for TCR Vbeta segments and 13 reverse primers for TCR Jbeta segments was used. The CDR3 region of rearranged TCR beta genes was amplified from genomic DNA with a multiplex PCR assay. Amplified TCR beta libraries were sequenced as 87-base-pair reads on the Illumina HiSeq System. In the source study's methods: Across the 670 or so repertoires, a later analysis counted 80 million or so unique TCR beta chains, some 11 million of which were shared by at least two donors. To remove PCR and sequencing errors, raw reads were error-corrected and collapsed into unique sequences using a nearest-neighbor algorithm that merged closely related sequences. V, D and J gene segments were assigned by aligning CDR3 sequences to IMGT reference sequences. For a sequence to be retained, a match of at least six nucleotides was required to both a V gene segment and a J gene segment. Rearrangements were called productive when the CDR3 lacked stop codons and stayed in frame with V and J; all others were non-productive. Following IMGT convention, CDR3 was defined as the stretch from the second conserved V-encoded cysteine to the conserved J-encoded phenylalanine. Sequences without an unambiguous match to a single V gene segment were excluded from the earlier analysis of approximately 560 of the donors. An earlier analysis of 450 to 650 of the donors called V segments functional above 56.7% productive rearrangements and segregating when the between-donor standard deviation exceeded 5%. A statistical classification framework was built to diagnose cytomegalovirus status from the catalog of TCR beta chain sequences. A later analysis assigned V and J genes by comparing TCR nucleotide sequences with IMGT/GENE-DB human TR gene sequences. In a later analysis, CDR3 sequences and most-parsimonious VDJ recombination scenarios were assigned using the TCRdist pipeline. In a later analysis, every TCR beta chain was defined by the combination of its CDR3 amino acid sequence and its V-gene family, and reads without a unique V-gene family were dropped. In a later analysis, 450 to 600 highly shared, low-generation-probability nucleotide sequences were removed to address suspected cross-contamination and a sequencing artifact. In a later analysis, a clonal expansion index was calculated for each public chain from normalized within-repertoire ranks of inferred template counts. In a later analysis, generation probabilities were computed using a VDJ recombination model fitted to out-of-frame rearrangements, and the results were checked against IGoR. In a later analysis, TCR-TCR, TCR-HLA and TCR-CMV co-occurrence was scored with hypergeometric tests, and a repertoire-size bias correction was applied to TCR pairs. A later analysis estimated false discovery rates by permuting HLA or CMV assignments 20 times. A later analysis grouped co-occurring TCRs with DBSCAN, adding TCRdist sequence similarity when clustering within HLA-allele-positive subsets. Co-occurrence clustering excluded repertoires with fewer than 30,000 or more than 120,000 public chains, plus five with anomalous nucleotide sharing. Sourced from immuneACCESS, this table was stored by TCRdb with only in-frame sequences that have V and J called. A share of the clones is absent; for the studies checked, an unresolved V gene accounts for under half, and the remainder has no known explanation. D and trimming come from the DNA, and the V and J calls and clone size come from that table. The sample records some 110,000 clones, about four fifths of which are singletons. The ten largest account for 3% to 4.5% of the sample.

What the work shows at the level of the full study, not this receptor alone: In both the original and validation cohorts, the classifier was reported to diagnose cytomegalovirus status with high specificity and sensitivity. Most TCR sequences were seen in very few donors, while some public TCRs were found in many individuals. In a later analysis, TCR association rates were found to vary across HLA loci, with the most associated TCRs seen for DRB1 alleles and the fewest for HLA-C alleles. The authors suggested that the approach could potentially be extended to other disease states and immunological phenotypes. Only TCR beta chains were sequenced in this cohort, and the absence of alpha or paired-chain data limited detectable features. Linkage disequilibrium might explain the correlated functional status among segregating V segments, but an unknown experimental factor could not be excluded. A later analysis reported that several top co-occurrence clusters appeared linked to parvovirus B19, influenza, CMV and Epstein-Barr virus. According to a later genetic analysis, donors in an Asian-associated ancestry cluster had fewer N-insertions in productive TCRs than the approximately 610-donor mean. Because HLA typing was unavailable for some donors at each locus, only the typed subset was used in association tests. In a later genetic analysis, a missense DCLRE1C variant was associated with V-gene and J-gene trimming of TCR beta chains, and the association was replicated in an independent cohort. In a later analysis, HLA-associated TCR beta chains were found to be more clonally expanded and to have lower generation probabilities than equally common non-associated chains. At a false discovery rate of 0.05, a later analysis linked 15,000 to 20,000 TCR beta sequences to specific HLA alleles. Some IMGT-functional V segments, including TRBV6-2 and TRBV6-3, could not be told apart with the 87-base-pair reads, so those segments were excluded. The sequencing pipeline was judged likely to have produced a cluster of highly shared sequence variants as a technical artifact. When HLA alleles, especially DR and DQ, strongly co-occurred, TCR associations were difficult to assign to individual alleles. In an earlier analysis of approximately 590 of the donors, most TCR beta V segments appeared in productive rearrangements about 87% or about 30% of the time, broadly matching IMGT annotations. Three of the identified cytomegalovirus-associated TCR beta chains were confirmed in vitro to be specific for cytomegalovirus antigens. A further reported finding was that TCR beta sequences accurately predicted the HLA-A and HLA-B alleles for most subjects in the first cohort. The earlier analysis of a few hundred of the donors excluded approximately 15 rarely observed V segments, including chromosome 9 orphons, because counts were too low. A total of some 180 TCR beta chains were listed by the study as associated with cytomegalovirus. The presence/absence analyses assumed that sequencing depth was roughly uniform across donors, and that assumption may not be true. The only immune exposure information available for the cohort was CMV serostatus. In a later analysis, most CMV-associated TCR beta chains were found to appear HLA-restricted, with HLA associations seemingly driven largely by CMV exposure.

According to the germline V gene, CDR1 reads SGHAT and CDR2 reads FQNNGV. Counted from cysteine to phenylalanine, this CDR3 has 15 amino acids. Just the 45-base CDR3 DNA is kept, in frame starting at base 1. V and J are truncated by 6 bases and 2 bases respectively, leaving an intervening sequence of 14 bases. This clone has more than one count but fewer than ten. There is no known antigen for this receptor. The sample holds no much larger clone one base away, and base qualities are not on file. The receptor was isolated from a man in his forties in good health and CMV-seronegative. Material for sequencing was PBMCs. The chain is encoded by TRBV11-2 joined to TRBJ1-3; the D segment cannot be called with confidence. Read as DNA, the sequence is TGTGCCAGCAGTACCACCGATCAGGCTGGAAACACCATATATTTT. Translated, this gives CASSTTDQAGNTIYF.